This entry describes one T cell receptor (beta chain). Antigen specificity is unknown. This entry comes from a study of CD8+ T cells in alopecia areata. Treatment noted: oral pan-JAK inhibitor, 5-10 mg twice daily. In each case, RNA was isolated and then reverse transcribed into cDNA as the sequencing template. Sequencing used immunoSEQ multiplex PCR; TCRdb keeps in-frame clones, though not all of them. The sample yields 210,000 or so clones, approximately 72% seen once. Notes on the study in general: Among the 100 top clones, expanded CD8+ clones, like scalp clonality, were significantly decreased by tofacitinib.

Trimming stripped 7 bases from V and 4 bases from J, with 14 bases between. Germline V gene data show CDR1 as SNHLY and CDR2 as FYNNEI. This CDR3 is built from 13 residues. The chain has TRBV2 and TRBJ2-7, with D possibly matching TRBD1 (6 bases). The sequence derives from a human donor with alopecia areata. This sample comprised CD4+ T cells sorted from blood, obtained around week 44, from a patient treated with tofacitinib. CDR3: CASNDGRGYEQYF. CDR3 sequence (DNA): TGTGCCAGCAACGATGGCAGGGGATACGAGCAGTACTTC.